This T cell receptor (beta chain) was observed in a study of tumor-infiltrating lymphocytes in localized non-small cell lung cancer. Study-wide context: Some samples were collected after neoadjuvant chemotherapy; smokers, never-smokers and several histologies were included. From each patient, both tumor and uninvolved lung, non-adjacent to tumor, were sampled.

TCRdb's copy holds only in-frame clones and misses some; the assay was immunoSEQ multiplex PCR. The profile shows roughly 15,000 clones, approximately 80% of them singletons. The germline V gene has CDR1 MNHEY and CDR2 SVGAGI. With 5 bases removed from V and 5 bases from J, the gap between germline ends came to 16 bases. This CDR3 is built from 15 residues. Study results and caveats: No T-cell fraction difference was seen between IM1 and IM2 tumors. Different pieces of the same tissue went to different assays, confounding technical variation with intratumor heterogeneity.

The table lists this clone with a count of one. What it recognizes is unknown. The chain recombines TRBV6-5 with TRBJ2-1, with D possibly being TRBD1 or TRBD2 (5 bases each). The receptor was derived from a human donor with non-small cell lung cancer. Specimen: uninvolved lung tissue not adjacent to the tumor. The CDR3 spells CASSPWDGWDNEQFF. The CDR3 coding sequence is TGTGCCAGCAGTCCTTGGGACGGGTGGGACAATGAGCAGTTCTTC.